The clone carrying this T cell receptor (beta chain) was detected only a few times. Its antigen is not known. V shed 7 bases, J shed 6 bases, and the junction held 5 bases outside the gene matches. In germline, CDR1 is ENHRY, CDR2 SYGVKD. This CDR3 comprises 15 residues. The sample is drawn from a study of identical twins. Broader study findings: Shared out-of-frame alpha sequences (those common to twins) showed excess low generation probability.

One entry per CDR3 protein, called by TCRdb with MiXCR from the 5' RACE reads. The sample has around 960,000 distinct CDR3 sequences; over 9% are singletons. These sequences were also reported in another study, on yellow fever vaccine responses in identical twins.

The receptor was isolated from a woman between 18 and 30 years old in good health. The sample was PBMCs. J is TRBJ2-1 and V is TRBV10-3; 14 bases are a match to TRBD2. The CDR3 DNA follows: TGTGCCATCAATCCGGGACTAGCGGGAGTCAATGAGCAGTTCTTC. This encodes CAINPGLAGVNEQFF.